The 25 T cell receptor beta chains given below trace back to one sample, sequenced in a study of T cell responses to AZD1222 COVID-19 vaccine. Sequenced by immunoSEQ multiplex PCR; TCRdb stores in-frame clones only, minus some. Among some 120,000 clones, about nine tenths were seen once, and the ten largest hold approximately 1.4%. The input for sequencing was peripheral blood, taken on day 0 of AZD1222 vaccination. These receptors came from an adult in good health.

J is TRBJ2-7 and V is TRBV5-6; TRBD1 matches 7 bases. Germline loops: CDR1 SGHDT, CDR2 YYEEEE. This CDR3 spans 16 amino acids. Germline trimming cut 3 bases from V and 3 bases from J; bases unmatched to any gene: 12. Here the CDR3 reads CASSYPLLGTVYEQYF. As DNA, the CDR3 is TGTGCCAGCAGCTACCCCCTGTTGGGGACAGTCTACGAGCAGTACTTC.

This clone appeared a single time. The rearrangement joins TRBV27 to TRBJ1-6, with 8 bases that match TRBD1. CDR3 size: 12 residues. Germline CDR1 reads MNHEY; CDR2 reads SMNVEV (reference sequence). Trimming removed 9 bases from V and 16 bases from J; junction bases left unmatched: 11. The CDR3 loop reads CASGESRDRLHF. The CDR3 nucleotides are TGTGCCAGTGGGGAATCGCGGGACAGGCTCCACTTT.

This rearrangement joins TRBV7-2 to TRBJ1-1; 9 bases are a match to TRBD1. This CDR3 is built from 14 residues. Per the germline V gene, CDR1 is SGHTA and CDR2 is FQGNSA. V was clipped by 5 bases and J by 5 bases; unmatched bases: 6. The CDR3, as DNA: TGTGCCAGCAGCCAGGGACAGGGAGGGACTGAAGCTTTCTTT. This sequence encodes CASSQGQGGTEAFF.

The chain joins TRBV9 to TRBJ2-3; TRBD2 agrees at 14 bases. V shed 4 bases, J shed 5 bases, and the junction held 9 bases outside the gene matches. CDR1 is SGDLS and CDR2 is YYNGEE in the germline V gene. The CDR3 sequence is 17 residues long. For the CDR3, the DNA is TGTGCCAGCAGCTTATCGGGACTAGCGGGGGCGGGAGATACGCAGTATTTT. Amino acids: CASSLSGLAGAGDTQYF.

V is TRBV19 and J is TRBJ1-5; D may be TRBD1 (6 bases). Germline V gene sequence: CDR1 LNHDA, CDR2 SQIVND (reference sequence). Trimming took off 8 bases at V and 4 bases at J, with 18 bases between the two ends. The CDR3 has 15 residues. CDR3 region: CASGGRGPFNQPQHF. The CDR3 DNA reads TGTGCCAGTGGGGGGCGGGGGCCATTTAATCAGCCCCAGCATTTT.

The chain recombines TRBV10-3 with TRBJ2-5, with D uncertain. Germline V gene lookup returns CDR1 ENHRY and CDR2 SYGVKD. This CDR3 has 13 amino acids. Trimming removed 7 bases at V and 2 bases at J, with 11 bases between. The CDR3 loop reads CAITGTPQETQYF. In nucleotides, the CDR3 is TGTGCCATCACGGGTACCCCTCAAGAGACCCAGTACTTC.

This clone has only a few counts. This sequence joins TRBV4-1 and TRBJ1-6, with a tentative D call TRBD1 (6 bases). The CDR3 has 13 residues. Trimming stripped 0 bases from V and 11 bases from J, with 8 bases between. Germline loops: CDR1 MGHRA, CDR2 YSYEKL. The CDR3 sequence: CASSQDQGTPLHF. Written as DNA, the CDR3 is TGCGCCAGCAGCCAAGATCAGGGGACACCCCTCCACTTT.

This clone was counted a few times. The V call is TRBV6-5, the J call TRBJ2-3; D is perhaps TRBD1 (6 bases). The V end was cut by 3 bases, the J end by 7 bases, with 14 bases between. CDR1 is MNHEY and CDR2 is SVGAGI in the germline V gene. CDR3 length equals 14 residues. The CDR3 DNA sequence: TGTGCCAGCAGTTATTCCGGGGACACGTATACGCAGTATTTT. Its translation: CASSYSGDTYTQYF.

This chain connects TRBV15 to TRBJ2-2, with D perhaps matching TRBD2 (5 bases). V gave up 3 bases and J gave up 4 bases, with 15 bases separating them. Germline values: CDR1 LNHNV, CDR2 YYDKDF (reference sequence). This CDR3 has 16 residues. DNA of the CDR3: TGTGCCACCAGCAGGCTGCGAGGGCTCGGCACCGGGGAGCTGTTTTTT. This encodes CATSRLRGLGTGELFF.

V usage is TRBV11-3 and J usage is TRBJ2-5, with 7 bases lining up with TRBD2. Trimming took 1 base from V and 5 from J; bases not matched to a gene: 4. CDR3 size: 14 residues. CDR1 SGHNT and CDR2 YENEEA come from the germline V gene. For the CDR3, the DNA is TGTGCCAGCAGCTTAGGTGGGAGGGACGAGACCCAGTACTTC. Translation: CASSLGGRDETQYF.

The V gene is TRBV6-5, the J gene TRBJ2-7, with 10 positions matching TRBD1. This CDR3 region has 14 residues. Trimming at V came to 7 bases and at J to 2 bases, leaving 5 bases not matched to a gene. Germline V gives CDR1 MNHEY, CDR2 SVGAGI. The CDR3 region has the DNA TGTGCCAGCACCCCGGGACAGGGGACCTACGAGCAGTACTTC. Its protein product is CASTPGQGTYEQYF.

This chain links TRBV14 with TRBJ2-5; D ambiguous. Germline loops: CDR1 SGHDN, CDR2 FVKESK. The CDR3 covers 12 residues. Trimming left V 5 bases short and J 9 bases short, with 13 bases between. This chain's CDR3 is CASSMVPRAQYF. In DNA, the CDR3 is TGTGCCAGCAGCATGGTCCCACGGGCCCAGTACTTC.

Only a few counts were recorded for this clone. The chain employs TRBV6-5 and TRBJ2-3; TRBD1 is a possible D gene (5 bases). This CDR3 contains 15 residues. The germline V gene has CDR1 MNHEY and CDR2 SVGAGI. The V and J ends lost 5 bases and 3 bases respectively, with 15 bases between them. This CDR3 reads CASSKQGFVTDTQYF. CDR3 DNA sequence: TGTGCCAGCAGTAAGCAGGGATTTGTGACAGATACGCAGTATTTT.

CDR3 in DNA: TGTGCCAGCAGTGAAGAATCGGGCGGATATCAGCCCCAGCATTTT. This gives the protein CASSEESGGYQPQHF. This chain joins TRBV2 and TRBJ1-5, with unresolved D. CDR1 SNHLY and CDR2 FYNNEI come from the germline V gene. This CDR3 is 15 amino acids long. Trimming stripped 1 base from V and 5 bases from J, with 12 bases between. Full variable domain (missing parts from reference TRBV2 and TRBJ1-5): EPEVTQTPSHQVTQMGQEVILRCVPISNHLYFYWYRQILGQKVEFLVSFYNNEISEKSEIFDDQFSVERPDGSNFTLKIRSTKLEDSAMYFCASSEESGGYQPQHFGDGTRLSIL.

The V and J genes are TRBV6-2 or TRBV6-3 and TRBJ1-2; a weak D match, TRBD1 (5 bases). The CDR3 has 15 amino acids. CDR1 and CDR2 (germline): MNHEY, SVGEGT. V lost 2 bases to trimming and J lost 8 bases, with 18 bases between them. The CDR3 nucleotides are TGTGCCAGCAGTTACCCCGGGACGGGGATGAGAGGCTACACCTTC. Translated, it gives CASSYPGTGMRGYTF.

V usage is TRBV1 and J usage is TRBJ2-3; the table's D gene call, TRBD2, was not cross checked with the DNA. TRBV1 is described as a pseudogene. This CDR3 has 10 residues. DNA for the CDR3: TGCACCAGGTCGGGGGGAAAGCAGTATTTT. Amino acids: CTRSGGKQYF.

Points on this clone: One end of the junction fails to match germline, which may point to a read error. This rearrangement joins TRBV24-1 to TRBJ1-6; no clear D gene. This CDR3 is built from 16 residues. The germline V gene has CDR1 KGHDR and CDR2 SFDVKD. The DNA for the CDR3 is TGTGCCACCAGTGATTCCTCAGCCTCCTATAATTTACCCCTCCACTTT. Amino acid sequence: CATSDSSASYNLPLHF.

The chain is built from TRBV27 and TRBJ2-1; TRBD1 matches 9 bases. Germline values: CDR1 MNHEY, CDR2 SMNVEV (reference sequence). J lost 4 bases, V lost 8 bases, and 3 bases had no gene match. CDR3 size: 13 residues. This CDR3 reads CASAGTGYNEQFF. CDR3 in DNA: TGTGCCAGCGCAGGGACAGGGTACAATGAGCAGTTCTTC.

This clone was counted a single time. This rearrangement joins TRBV19 to TRBJ1-6; D is uncertain. CDR3 size: 15 residues. The germline CDR1 and CDR2 sequences are LNHDA and SQIVND (reference sequence). The V end lost 5 bases, the J end lost 4 bases, and 12 bases lay between the germline ends. CDR3 region: CASSDPRGYNSPLHF. The DNA for the CDR3 is TGTGCCAGTAGTGACCCCCGGGGTTATAATTCACCCCTCCACTTT.

CDR3 DNA sequence: TGTGCCAGCAGTCCCCAGGGTTTTTCCAACTATGGCTACACCTTC. Translated, it gives CASSPQGFSNYGYTF. The chain combines TRBV7-9 with TRBJ1-2; weak D call: TRBD1 (5 bases). V was cut by 6 bases and J by 2 bases, with 16 bases left in between. CDR3 length: 15 residues. CDR1 is SEHNR and CDR2 is FQNEAQ in the germline V gene (reference sequence). The variable domain in full, with the rest retrieved from reference TRBV7-9 and TRBJ1-2, is DTGVSQNPRHKITKRGQNVTFRCDPISEHNRLYWYRQTLGQGPEFLTYFQNEAQLEKSRLLSDRFSAERPKGSFSTLEIQRTEQGDSAMYLCASSPQGFSNYGYTFGSGTRLTVV.

The CDR3 bases are TGCGCCAGCAGCGATGGACAGGGTAATCAGCCCCAGCATTTT. It yields the protein CASSDGQGNQPQHF. The genes are TRBV5-1 and TRBJ1-5; 8 nucleotides align to TRBD1. The CDR3 contains 14 residues. V shed 4 bases, J shed 4 bases, and the junction held 4 bases outside the gene matches. Germline CDR1 SGHRS, CDR2 YFSETQ. Together with reference TRBV5-1 and TRBJ1-5, the CDR3 gives the full variable domain: KAGVTQTPRYLIKTRGQQVTLSCSPISGHRSVSWYQQTPGQGLQFLFEYFSETQRNKGNFPGRFSGRQFSNSRSEMNVSTLELGDSALYLCASSDGQGNQPQHFGDGTRLSIL.

CDR3 in amino acids: CASSTVASGGETQYF. In nucleotides, the CDR3 is TGTGCCAGTAGTACCGTCGCCTCCGGGGGGGAGACCCAGTACTTC. The rearrangement links TRBV19 to TRBJ2-5; TRBD2 aligns across 7 bases. The CDR3 consists of 15 residues. The V gene's germline CDR1 is LNHDA and CDR2 SQIVND (reference sequence). V was clipped by 4 bases and J by 5 bases; unmatched bases: 10.

V gene TRBV28 combines with J gene TRBJ1-3; D is ambiguous. Trimming cost V 6 bases and J 4 bases, with 7 bases left between them. Germline CDR1 is MDHEN and CDR2 is SYDVKM. The length of the CDR3 is 12 residues. In nucleotides, the CDR3 is TGTGCCAGCAGCCCAGTGGGAAACACCATATATTTT. It is translated as CASSPVGNTIYF.

The chain uses TRBV28 and TRBJ1-1; no clear D gene. CDR1 is MDHEN and CDR2 is SYDVKM in the germline V gene. Deletions cut 10 bases from V and 5 bases from J, with 20 bases between. The CDR3 totals 14 residues. This chain's CDR3 is CAIKRVSGDTEAFF. The CDR3 DNA sequence: TGTGCCATTAAAAGGGTGTCAGGAGATACTGAAGCTTTCTTT. The full variable domain, its missing parts supplied by reference TRBV28 and TRBJ1-1, is DVKVTQSSRYLVKRTGEKVFLECVQDMDHENMFWYRQDPGLGLRLIYFSYDVKMKEKGDIPEGYSVSREKKERFSLILESASTNQTSMYLCAIKRVSGDTEAFFGQGTRLTVV.

The chain combines TRBV20-1 with TRBJ1-2, with 8 nucleotides matching TRBD1. From germline, CDR1 is DFQATT and CDR2 SNEGSKA (reference sequence). Trimming cost V 4 bases and J 10 bases; bases outside gene matches: 5. The CDR3 runs 11 residues. CDR3 sequence: CSAKAGGDYTF. In DNA, the CDR3 is TGCAGTGCTAAGGCAGGGGGCGACTACACCTTC.